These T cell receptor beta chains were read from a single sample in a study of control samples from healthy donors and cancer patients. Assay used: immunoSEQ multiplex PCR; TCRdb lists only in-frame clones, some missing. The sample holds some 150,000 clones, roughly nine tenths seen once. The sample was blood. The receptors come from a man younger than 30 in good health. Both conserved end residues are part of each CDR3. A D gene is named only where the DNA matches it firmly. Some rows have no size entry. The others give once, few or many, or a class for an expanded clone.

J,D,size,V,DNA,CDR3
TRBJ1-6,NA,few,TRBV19,TGTGCCAGTAGTGAACGGAGTTATTTTCTTTATAATTCACCCCTCCACTTT,CASSERSYFLYNSPLHF
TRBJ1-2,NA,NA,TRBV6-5,TGTGCCAGCAGCGAGGGGGCTAACTATGGCTACACCTTC,CASSEGANYGYTF
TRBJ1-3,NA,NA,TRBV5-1,TGCGCCAGCAGCCGGGACGGCTCTGGAAACACCATATATTTT,CASSRDGSGNTIYF
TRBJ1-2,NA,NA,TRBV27,TGTGCCAGCAGTTATACAGGGTACTATGGCTACACCTTC,CASSYTGYYGYTF
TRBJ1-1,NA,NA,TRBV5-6,TGTGCCAGCAGCCTCAGGGGATTGAACACTGAAGCTTTCTTT,CASSLRGLNTEAFF
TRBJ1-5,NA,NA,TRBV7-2,TGTGCCAGCAGCCAAGGGTATCAGCCCCAGCATTTT,CASSQGYQPQHF
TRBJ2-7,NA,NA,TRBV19,TGTGCCAGTAGTCCCCAAAGGGGACTCATCTACGAGCAGTACTTC,CASSPQRGLIYEQYF
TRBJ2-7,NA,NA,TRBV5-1,TGCGCCAGCAGCTTGACCCCCGGGCAGGGAAGCTCCTACGAGCAGTACTTC,CASSLTPGQGSSYEQYF
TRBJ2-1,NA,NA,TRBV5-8,TGTGCCAGCAGCTTTTCAGGGAGGCCCTACAATGAGCAGTTCTTC,CASSFSGRPYNEQFF
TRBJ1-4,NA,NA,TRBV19,TGTGCCAGTAGTGGTGAACGGACGGGAACTAATGAAAAACTGTTTTTT,CASSGERTGTNEKLFF
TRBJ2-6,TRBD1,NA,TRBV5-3,TGTGCCAGAAGCTTGGGGACAGGGGCTGGGGCCAACGTCCTGACTTTC,CARSLGTGAGANVLTF
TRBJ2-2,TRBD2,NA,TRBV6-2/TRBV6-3,TGTGCCAGCAGTTACTCGGCTAGCGGGGATTACACCGGGGAGCTGTTTTTT,CASSYSASGDYTGELFF
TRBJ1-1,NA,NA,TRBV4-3,TGCGCCAGCAGCCAAGATCGGGGGGCTGACACTGAAGCTTTCTTT,CASSQDRGADTEAFF
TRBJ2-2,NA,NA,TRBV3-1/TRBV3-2,TGTGCCAGCAGCCGAAGCGGGTCTGGGCCCGGGGAGCTGTTTTTT,CASSRSGSGPGELFF
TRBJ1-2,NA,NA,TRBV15,TGTGCCACCAGCAGAGGAGGGTCCGCTAGCAGAGGGGAAGACACCTTC,CATSRGGSASRGEDTF
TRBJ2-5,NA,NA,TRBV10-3,TGTGCCATCAGTTCCACTGACAGAAACCAAGAGACCCAGTACTTC,CAISSTDRNQETQYF
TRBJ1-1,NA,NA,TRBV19,TGTGCCAGTAGTATTATTGGGGACACGAACACTGAAGCTTTCTTT,CASSIIGDTNTEAFF
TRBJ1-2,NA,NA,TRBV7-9,TGTGCCAGCACCCTGATGGCCGGCATCTACACCTTC,CASTLMAGIYTF
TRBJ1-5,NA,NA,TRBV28,TGTGCCAGCAGTTATCGAGGGGAAGGCAATCAGCCCCAGCATTTT,CASSYRGEGNQPQHF
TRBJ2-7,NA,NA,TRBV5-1,TGCGCCAGCAGCTTGGCAGGGGATCTCTACGAGCAGTACTTC,CASSLAGDLYEQYF
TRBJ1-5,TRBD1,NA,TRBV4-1,TGCGCCAGCAGCCAAGAGGGGACAGGGGGCGACCAGCCCCAGCATTTT,CASSQEGTGGDQPQHF
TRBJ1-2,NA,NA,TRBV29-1,TGCAGCGTTGGGAGCCGGGGCTACACCTTC,CSVGSRGYTF
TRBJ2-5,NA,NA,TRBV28,TGTGCCAGCAGTCAACTGGAGACCCAGTACTTC,CASSQLETQYF
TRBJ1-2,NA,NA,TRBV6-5,TGTGCCAGCAGCCTAGACGGAAACTATGGCTACACCTTC,CASSLDGNYGYTF
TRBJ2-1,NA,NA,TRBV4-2,TGTGCCAGCAGCCAAGAATATGGGGATTTGAATGAGCAGTTCTTC,CASSQEYGDLNEQFF
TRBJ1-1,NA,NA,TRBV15,TGTGCCACCAGCAGAGCTTGGGGGAACACTGAAGCTTTCTTT,CATSRAWGNTEAFF
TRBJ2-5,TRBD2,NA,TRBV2,TGTGCCAGCAGTGAAGCCTGGGGGGGACAGACCCAGTACTTC,CASSEAWGGQTQYF
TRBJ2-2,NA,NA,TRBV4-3,TGCGCCAGCAGCCATAGCCCCACTGGGAGCACCGGGGAGCTGTTTTTT,CASSHSPTGSTGELFF
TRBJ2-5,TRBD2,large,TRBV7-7,TGTGCCAGCAGCTCTAGCGGGGGCTTATACCAAGAGACCCAGTACTTC,CASSSSGGLYQETQYF
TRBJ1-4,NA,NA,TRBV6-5,TGTGCCAGCCATCGTGTGGGGGGTGTCGGGGAAAAACTGTTTTTT,CASHRVGGVGEKLFF
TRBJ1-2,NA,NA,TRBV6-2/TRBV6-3,TGTGCCAGCAGTTACGATACGATTATAGCTAACTATGGCTACACCTTC,CASSYDTIIANYGYTF
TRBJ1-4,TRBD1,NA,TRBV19,TGTGCCAGTAGTTCTCAGGGGGCGACGAATGAAAAACTGTTTTTT,CASSSQGATNEKLFF
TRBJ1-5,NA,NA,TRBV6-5,TGTGCCAGCAGTTACTCTCCTCTCAATCAGCCCCAGCATTTT,CASSYSPLNQPQHF
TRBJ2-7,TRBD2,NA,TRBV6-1,TGTGCCAGCAGTGAAGGACTAGCGGGGGGCTACGAGCAGTACTTC,CASSEGLAGGYEQYF
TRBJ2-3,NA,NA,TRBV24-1,TGTGCCACCAGTGATTCGGACACAGATACGCAGTATTTT,CATSDSDTDTQYF
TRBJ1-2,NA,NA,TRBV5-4,TGTGCCAGCAGCTTGACGAAAGCCTATGGCTACACCTTC,CASSLTKAYGYTF
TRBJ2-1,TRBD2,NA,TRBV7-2,TGTGCCAGCAGCCCCTCTCTAGCGGGGAGTTACAATGAGCAGTTCTTC,CASSPSLAGSYNEQFF
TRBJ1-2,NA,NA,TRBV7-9,TGTGCCAGCAGCTTAGTGGTCAGGGAACCCTATGGCTACACCTTC,CASSLVVREPYGYTF
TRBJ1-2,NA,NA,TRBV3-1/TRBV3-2,TGTGCCAGCAGCCAGCTCTATGGCTACACCTTC,CASSQLYGYTF
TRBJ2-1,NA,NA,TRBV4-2,TGTGCCAGCAGCCAGACTGACAGCTCCTACAATGAGCAGTTCTTC,CASSQTDSSYNEQFF
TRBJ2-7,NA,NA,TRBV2,TGTGCCAGCCACCTCCTGGCGGTTTCCTACGAGCAGTACTTC,CASHLLAVSYEQYF
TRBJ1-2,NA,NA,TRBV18,TGTGCCAGCTCGCCAGATAGGCAGATGAATGGCTACACCTTC,CASSPDRQMNGYTF
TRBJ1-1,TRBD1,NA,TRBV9,TGTGCCAGCAGCGTAGAAGGGGGCTACACTGAAGCTTTCTTT,CASSVEGGYTEAFF
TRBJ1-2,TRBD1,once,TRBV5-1,TGCGCCAGCAGCTTTCAACAGGGGGATGGCTACACCTTC,CASSFQQGDGYTF
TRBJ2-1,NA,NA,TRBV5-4,TGTGCCAGCAACTTGGGGTCAGGGGACTACAATGAGCAGTTCTTC,CASNLGSGDYNEQFF